The rows below give T cell receptor beta chains drawn from one sample of a study of blood T cell repertoires in COVID-19. The protocol was immunoSEQ multiplex PCR, while the TCRdb copy is restricted to in-frame clones and leaves out a portion. The sample holds under 200,000 clones, 60% to 85% seen once. What was sequenced was peripheral blood. These receptors were obtained from a woman aged 55-69 years with COVID-19, enrolled during active disease. Each CDR3 is given with its conserved first and last residue. Each record gives: V gene, J gene, CDR3 protein.

>TRBV30|TRBJ2-1
CAWRFFGGEQFF
>TRBV28|TRBJ2-7
CASRKGLASSYEQYF
>TRBV10-3|TRBJ2-5
CATGAIQETQYF
>TRBV7-2|TRBJ1-4
CASSESVNPNEKLFF
>TRBV4-2|TRBJ2-2
CASSQVGVAGAVSSGELFF
>TRBV6-2/TRBV6-3|TRBJ1-1
CASSHLSGATTNTEAFF
>TRBV7-2|TRBJ2-7
CASSLASGSYEQYF
>TRBV11-2|TRBJ2-7
CASSRRGQGLYEQYF
>TRBV6-5|TRBJ1-2
CASSYSRLDLYGYTF
>TRBV7-3|TRBJ2-5
CASSFGAWGETQYF
>TRBV28|TRBJ1-2
CASSLKQGNYGYTF
>TRBV19|TRBJ1-1
CASRPQGAGTEAFF
>TRBV5-4|TRBJ1-2
CASSLAQGDYGYTF
>TRBV28|TRBJ1-6
CASTPQGNNSPLHF
>TRBV7-3|TRBJ2-1
CASSLLGRTSGRSREQFF
>TRBV24-1|TRBJ2-2
CATREEGQGATGELFF